Sequencing of this TCR beta chain was carried out in a study of cytomegalovirus exposure and HLA in healthy donors. Findings and caveats of the study: CMV serostatus was the sole immune exposure data available. Later analysis demonstrated an association between a missense DCLRE1C variant and TCR beta V- and J-gene trimming.

In the case of this clone: Its antigen is currently unknown.

Primers: 60 Vbeta forward and 13 Jbeta reverse. Sequencing used immunoSEQ multiplex PCR; TCRdb keeps in-frame clones, though not all of them. In the table there are about 160,000 clones, roughly 80% of which are singletons. Per the germline V gene, CDR1 is ENHRY and CDR2 is SYGVKD. The germline V and J ends were trimmed by 7 bases and 1 base, with 16 bases remaining between them. This CDR3 spans 16 amino acids. Sequencing used PBMCs. The rearrangement uses TRBV10-3 and TRBJ2-2; the D gene is possibly TRBD2 (5 bases). This clonotype was sampled from a man under 40 in good health and CMV-seronegative. CDR3 protein: CAINGESALNTGELFF. CDR3 in DNA: TGTGCCATCAACGGGGAGTCGGCTCTGAACACCGGGGAGCTGTTTTTT.